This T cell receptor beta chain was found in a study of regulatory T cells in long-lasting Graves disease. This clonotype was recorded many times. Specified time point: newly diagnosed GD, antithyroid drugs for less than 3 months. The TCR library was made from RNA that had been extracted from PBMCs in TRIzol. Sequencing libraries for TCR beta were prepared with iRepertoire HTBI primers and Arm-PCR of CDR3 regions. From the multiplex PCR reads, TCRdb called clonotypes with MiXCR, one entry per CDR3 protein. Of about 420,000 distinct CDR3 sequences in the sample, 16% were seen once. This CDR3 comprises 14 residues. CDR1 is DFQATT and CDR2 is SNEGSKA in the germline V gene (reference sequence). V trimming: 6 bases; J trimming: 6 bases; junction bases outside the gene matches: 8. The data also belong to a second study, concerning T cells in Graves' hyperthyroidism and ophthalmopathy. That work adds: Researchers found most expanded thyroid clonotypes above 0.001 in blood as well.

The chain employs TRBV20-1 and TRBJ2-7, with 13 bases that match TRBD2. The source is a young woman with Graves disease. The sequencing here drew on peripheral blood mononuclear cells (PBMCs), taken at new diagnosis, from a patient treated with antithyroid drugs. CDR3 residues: CSARLAGGTFEQYF. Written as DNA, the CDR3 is TGCAGTGCAAGACTAGCGGGAGGAACTTTCGAGCAGTACTTC.